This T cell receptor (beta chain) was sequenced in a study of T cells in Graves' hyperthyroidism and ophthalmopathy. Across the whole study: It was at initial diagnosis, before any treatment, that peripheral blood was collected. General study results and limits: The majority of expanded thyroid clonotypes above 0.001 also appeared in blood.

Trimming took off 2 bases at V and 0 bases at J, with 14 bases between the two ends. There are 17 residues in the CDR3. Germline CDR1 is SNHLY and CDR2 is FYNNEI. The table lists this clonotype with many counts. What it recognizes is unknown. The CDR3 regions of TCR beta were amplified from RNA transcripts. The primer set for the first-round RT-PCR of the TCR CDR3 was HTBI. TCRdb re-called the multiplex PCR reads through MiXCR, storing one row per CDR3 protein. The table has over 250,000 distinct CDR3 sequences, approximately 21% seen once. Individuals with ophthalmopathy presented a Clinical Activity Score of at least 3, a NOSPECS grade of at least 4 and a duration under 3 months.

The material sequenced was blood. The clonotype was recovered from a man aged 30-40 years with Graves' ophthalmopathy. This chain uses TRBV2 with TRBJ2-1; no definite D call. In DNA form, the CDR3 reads TGTGCCAGCAGTGAATTTGGTGCCCCGAGCTCCTACAATGAGCAGTTCTTC. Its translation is CASSEFGAPSSYNEQFF.